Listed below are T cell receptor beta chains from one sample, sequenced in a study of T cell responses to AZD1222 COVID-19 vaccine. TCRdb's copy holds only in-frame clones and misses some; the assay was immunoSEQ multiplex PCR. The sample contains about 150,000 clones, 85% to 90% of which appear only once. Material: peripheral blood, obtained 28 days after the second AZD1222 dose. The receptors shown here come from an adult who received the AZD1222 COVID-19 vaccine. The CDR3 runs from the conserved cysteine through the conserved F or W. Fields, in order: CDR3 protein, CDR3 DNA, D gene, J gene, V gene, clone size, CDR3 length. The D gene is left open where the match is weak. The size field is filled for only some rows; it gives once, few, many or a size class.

cdr3_aa: CASTEVSGTIYF; cdr3_nt: TGTGCCAGCACGGAAGTCTCGGGCACCATATATTTT; d_call: .; j_call: TRBJ1-3; v_call: TRBV28; clone_size: .; cdr3_length: 12
cdr3_aa: CASSQVGSVYNEQFF; cdr3_nt: TGTGCCAGCAGCCAAGTGGGCAGCGTCTACAATGAGCAGTTCTTC; d_call: .; j_call: TRBJ2-1; v_call: TRBV3-1/TRBV3-2; clone_size: .; cdr3_length: 15
cdr3_aa: CASSSPGTSGYNEQFF; cdr3_nt: TGTGCCAGCAGTTCCCCCGGGACTAGCGGGTACAATGAGCAGTTCTTC; d_call: TRBD2; j_call: TRBJ2-1; v_call: TRBV6-5; clone_size: .; cdr3_length: 16
cdr3_aa: CASSLTGTGGVFGTEAFF; cdr3_nt: TGTGCCAGCAGCCTAACCGGGACAGGGGGCGTATTTGGCACTGAAGCTTTCTTT; d_call: TRBD1; j_call: TRBJ1-1; v_call: TRBV7-9; clone_size: .; cdr3_length: 18
cdr3_aa: CASSLALGDPYEQFF; cdr3_nt: TGCGCCAGCAGCTTGGCTCTAGGGGACCCCTATGAGCAGTTCTTC; d_call: .; j_call: TRBJ2-1; v_call: TRBV5-1; clone_size: .; cdr3_length: 15
cdr3_aa: CASSAGTGGGYEQYF; cdr3_nt: TGTGCCAGCAGCGCTGGGACAGGGGGCGGGTACGAGCAGTACTTC; d_call: TRBD1; j_call: TRBJ2-7; v_call: TRBV9; clone_size: .; cdr3_length: 15
cdr3_aa: CASTLGQGHGYTF; cdr3_nt: TGTGCCAGCACCCTGGGACAGGGGCATGGCTACACCTTC; d_call: TRBD1; j_call: TRBJ1-2; v_call: TRBV27; clone_size: .; cdr3_length: 13
cdr3_aa: CASSNPFNGYTF; cdr3_nt: TGTGCCAGCAGCAATCCTTTTAATGGCTACACCTTC; d_call: .; j_call: TRBJ1-2; v_call: TRBV5-4; clone_size: .; cdr3_length: 12
cdr3_aa: CASSPLQAGGNTIYF; cdr3_nt: TGTGCCAGCAGCCCCCTCCAAGCGGGAGGAAACACCATATATTTT; d_call: .; j_call: TRBJ1-3; v_call: TRBV14; clone_size: .; cdr3_length: 15
cdr3_aa: CASKEAGIHSSYNEQFF; cdr3_nt: TGTGCCAGCAAAGAGGCCGGGATTCATAGCTCCTACAATGAGCAGTTCTTC; d_call: .; j_call: TRBJ2-1; v_call: TRBV28; clone_size: .; cdr3_length: 17
cdr3_aa: CAWSATGGYEQYF; cdr3_nt: TGTGCCTGGAGTGCCACAGGGGGGTACGAGCAGTACTTC; d_call: TRBD1; j_call: TRBJ2-7; v_call: TRBV30; clone_size: .; cdr3_length: 13
cdr3_aa: CAISETSGRETQYF; cdr3_nt: TGTGCCATCAGTGAAACTAGCGGGAGGGAGACCCAGTACTTC; d_call: TRBD2; j_call: TRBJ2-5; v_call: TRBV10-3; clone_size: once; cdr3_length: 14
cdr3_aa: CATTGSKTSGYNEQFF; cdr3_nt: TGTGCCACCACGGGGTCGAAAACTAGCGGCTACAATGAGCAGTTCTTC; d_call: TRBD2; j_call: TRBJ2-1; v_call: TRBV15; clone_size: .; cdr3_length: 16
cdr3_aa: CASSRTSGSLGSYNEQFF; cdr3_nt: TGTGCCAGCAGTAGGACTAGCGGGAGTCTTGGATCCTACAATGAGCAGTTCTTC; d_call: TRBD2; j_call: TRBJ2-1; v_call: TRBV6-2/TRBV6-3; clone_size: .; cdr3_length: 18
cdr3_aa: CASSIEAAAMNTEAFF; cdr3_nt: TGTGCCAGTAGTATAGAGGCGGCAGCCATGAACACTGAAGCTTTCTTT; d_call: .; j_call: TRBJ1-1; v_call: TRBV19; clone_size: .; cdr3_length: 16
cdr3_aa: CASILTGTGAYGYTF; cdr3_nt: TGTGCCAGTATCCTAACGGGGACAGGGGCCTATGGCTACACCTTC; d_call: TRBD1; j_call: TRBJ1-2; v_call: TRBV19; clone_size: .; cdr3_length: 15
cdr3_aa: CASSSGRSHNEQFF; cdr3_nt: TGTGCCAGCAGTAGCGGGAGGTCCCACAATGAGCAGTTCTTC; d_call: TRBD2; j_call: TRBJ2-1; v_call: TRBV28; clone_size: .; cdr3_length: 14
cdr3_aa: CASSLAQNEQFF; cdr3_nt: TGCGCCAGCAGCTTGGCTCAAAATGAGCAGTTCTTC; d_call: .; j_call: TRBJ2-1; v_call: TRBV5-1; clone_size: .; cdr3_length: 12
cdr3_aa: CASSTGQGNTIYF; cdr3_nt: TGTGCCAGCAGCACAGGACAGGGAAACACCATATATTTT; d_call: .; j_call: TRBJ1-3; v_call: TRBV5-4; clone_size: .; cdr3_length: 13
cdr3_aa: CASSSTGVSYEQYF; cdr3_nt: TGTGCCAGCTCATCGACAGGGGTCTCCTACGAGCAGTACTTC; d_call: TRBD1; j_call: TRBJ2-7; v_call: TRBV18; clone_size: .; cdr3_length: 14
cdr3_aa: CASSVGGGLAGYYEQYF; cdr3_nt: TGTGCCAGCAGCGTAGGAGGAGGACTAGCGGGATACTACGAGCAGTACTTC; d_call: TRBD2; j_call: TRBJ2-7; v_call: TRBV9; clone_size: .; cdr3_length: 17
cdr3_aa: CASSPSLGQPQHF; cdr3_nt: TGTGCCAGCTCACCCTCTTTAGGTCAGCCCCAGCATTTT; d_call: .; j_call: TRBJ1-5; v_call: TRBV18; clone_size: .; cdr3_length: 13
cdr3_aa: CASSLAGVSYEQYF; cdr3_nt: TGTGCCAGCAGCCTAGCGGGAGTCTCTTACGAGCAGTACTTC; d_call: TRBD2; j_call: TRBJ2-7; v_call: TRBV5-4; clone_size: .; cdr3_length: 14
cdr3_aa: CASSPGTGWEPQHF; cdr3_nt: TGTGCCAGCAGTCCCGGAACGGGCTGGGAGCCCCAGCATTTT; d_call: .; j_call: TRBJ1-5; v_call: TRBV28; clone_size: .; cdr3_length: 14
cdr3_aa: CASSMDRGLTQYF; cdr3_nt: TGTGCCAGCAGCATGGACAGGGGGCTGACCCAGTACTTC; d_call: TRBD1; j_call: TRBJ2-5; v_call: TRBV5-6; clone_size: .; cdr3_length: 13
cdr3_aa: CASRRQGGFQETQYF; cdr3_nt: TGCGCCAGCAGGCGGCAGGGAGGATTCCAAGAGACCCAGTACTTC; d_call: .; j_call: TRBJ2-5; v_call: TRBV5-1; clone_size: .; cdr3_length: 15
cdr3_aa: CASSLGGAGNTIYF; cdr3_nt: TGTGCCAGCAGCCTAGGGGGCGCTGGAAACACCATATATTTT; d_call: TRBD1; j_call: TRBJ1-3; v_call: TRBV3-1/TRBV3-2; clone_size: once; cdr3_length: 14
cdr3_aa: CASTIQTGVRREQFF; cdr3_nt: TGTGCCAGCACTATACAGACAGGGGTTAGACGTGAGCAGTTCTTC; d_call: TRBD1; j_call: TRBJ2-1; v_call: TRBV27; clone_size: .; cdr3_length: 15